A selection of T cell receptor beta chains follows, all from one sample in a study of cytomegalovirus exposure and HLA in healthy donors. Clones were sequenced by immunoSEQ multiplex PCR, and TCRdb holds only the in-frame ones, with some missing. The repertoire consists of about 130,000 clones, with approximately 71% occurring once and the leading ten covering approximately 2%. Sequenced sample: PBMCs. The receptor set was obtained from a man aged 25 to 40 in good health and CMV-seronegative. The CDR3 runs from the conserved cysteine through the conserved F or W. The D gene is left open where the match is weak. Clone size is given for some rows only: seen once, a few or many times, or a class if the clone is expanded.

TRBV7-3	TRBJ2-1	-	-	TGTGCCAGCAGCTTCCAGGCCGGGGATGAGCAGTTCTTC	CASSFQAGDEQFF
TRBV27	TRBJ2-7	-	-	TGTGCCAGCAGTTACAGGGTAGGAACCTACGAGCAGTACTTC	CASSYRVGTYEQYF
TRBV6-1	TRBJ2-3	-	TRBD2	TGTGCCAGCAACCGGGCGGGGGACACAGATACGCAGTATTTT	CASNRAGDTDTQYF
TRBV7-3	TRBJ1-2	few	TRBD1	TGTGCCAGCAGCTCAGGCTCTTCCCGGGACAGAAACTATGGCTACACCTTC	CASSSGSSRDRNYGYTF
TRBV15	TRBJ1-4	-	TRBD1	TGTGCCACCAGCAGAAGGGGACAGGGGGATGAAAAACTGTTTTTT	CATSRRGQGDEKLFF
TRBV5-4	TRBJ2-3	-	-	TGTGCCAGCAGCCGCCAGTTAGATACGCAGTATTTT	CASSRQLDTQYF
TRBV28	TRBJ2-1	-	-	TGTGCCAGCAGTTTCCCCTCCGATGAGCAGTTCTTC	CASSFPSDEQFF
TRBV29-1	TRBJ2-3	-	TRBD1	TGCAGCGTCACAGGGGGCGCAACAGATACGCAGTATTTT	CSVTGGATDTQYF
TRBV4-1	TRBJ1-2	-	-	TGCGCCAGCAGCCCCTTGGAGGGGTTCTATGGCTACACCTTC	CASSPLEGFYGYTF
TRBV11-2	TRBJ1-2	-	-	TGTGCCAGCAGCTCAGGACATTTGGGGTATGGCTACACCTTC	CASSSGHLGYGYTF
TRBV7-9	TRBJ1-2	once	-	TGTGCCAGCAGGCCAGGGCTTACCTATGGCTACACCTTC	CASRPGLTYGYTF
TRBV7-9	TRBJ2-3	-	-	TGTGCCAGCAGCTTAGCTATCGCGGCAGATACGCAGTATTTT	CASSLAIAADTQYF
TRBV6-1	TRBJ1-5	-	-	TGTGCCAGCAGCCTCTTGTTCGAGGGAAATCAGCCCCAGCATTTT	CASSLLFEGNQPQHF
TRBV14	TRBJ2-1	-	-	TGTGCCAGCAGCCAAGTATACAATGAGCAGTTCTTC	CASSQVYNEQFF
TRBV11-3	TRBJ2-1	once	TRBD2	TGTGCCAGCAGCTCTAGCGGGGTTTCCTACAATGAGCAGTTCTTC	CASSSSGVSYNEQFF
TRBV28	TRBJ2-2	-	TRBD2	TGTGCCAGCAGCAGCCCTCTAGCGGGAGTAGGGAACACCGGGGAGCTGTTTTTT	CASSSPLAGVGNTGELFF
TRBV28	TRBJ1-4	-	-	TGTGCCAGCAGGACTCCGCCAGGGGCTAGTGAAAAACTGTTTTTT	CASRTPPGASEKLFF
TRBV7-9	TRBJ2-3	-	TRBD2	TGTGCCAGCAGCCTAGAGGCTAGCGGGAGGTTCACAGATACGCAGTATTTT	CASSLEASGRFTDTQYF
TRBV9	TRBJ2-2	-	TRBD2	TGTGCCAGCAGCGGTACTAGCGGGAGGACGGGCACCGGGGAGCTGTTTTTT	CASSGTSGRTGTGELFF
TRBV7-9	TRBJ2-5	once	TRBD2	TGTGCCAGCAGCTTAGCGGCGGGAGGGCCTGAGACCCAGTACTTC	CASSLAAGGPETQYF
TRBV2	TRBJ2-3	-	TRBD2	TGTGCCAGCAGTGAAGGTGGAGCGGGATACGCAGATACGCAGTATTTT	CASSEGGAGYADTQYF
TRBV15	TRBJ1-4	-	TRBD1	TGTGCCACCAGCCCGCGACAGGGAATGGAACTGTTTTTT	CATSPRQGMELFF
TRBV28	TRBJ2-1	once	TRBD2	TGTGCCAGCAGTTTTAGGGGACTACAGCAGTTCTTC	CASSFRGLQQFF
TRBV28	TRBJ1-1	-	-	TGTGCCAGCAGTAGACGAGGGGAGGGGGCTTTCTTT	CASSRRGEGAFF
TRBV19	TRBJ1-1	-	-	TGTGCCAGTAGTATTCACAGGACCACGAACACTGAAGCTTTCTTT	CASSIHRTTNTEAFF
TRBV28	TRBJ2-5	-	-	TGTGCCAGCAGCGCCCCACAGGGATTTGGGACCCAGTACTTC	CASSAPQGFGTQYF
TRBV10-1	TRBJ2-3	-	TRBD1	TGCGCCAGCAGTGACCGGACAGGGCTCTACACAGATACGCAGTATTTT	CASSDRTGLYTDTQYF
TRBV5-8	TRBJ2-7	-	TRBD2	TGTGCCAGCAGGCCTAGCGGGAGGGCCTTTCTCTACGAGCAGTACTTC	CASRPSGRAFLYEQYF
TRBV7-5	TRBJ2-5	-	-	TGTGCCAGAAGCTTAGAGGCGGGAGGTGGGCAAGAGACCCAGTACTTC	CARSLEAGGGQETQYF
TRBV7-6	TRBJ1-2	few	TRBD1	TGTGCCAGCAGCTTAGAAACAGGGGGCGGGTATGGCTACACCTTC	CASSLETGGGYGYTF
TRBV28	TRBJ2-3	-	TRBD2	TGTGCCAGCAGTGTAAGCGGGAGGGCCACAGATACGCAGTATTTT	CASSVSGRATDTQYF
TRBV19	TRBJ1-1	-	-	TGTGCCAGTAGTTGGTCCAGTTGGAACACTGAAGCTTTCTTT	CASSWSSWNTEAFF
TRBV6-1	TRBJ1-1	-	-	TGTGCCAGCAGTGAAGGACATTGGAACACTGAAGCTTTCTTT	CASSEGHWNTEAFF
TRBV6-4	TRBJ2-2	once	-	TGTGCCAGCAGTAGTAGCCCGAACACCGGGGAGCTGTTTTTT	CASSSSPNTGELFF
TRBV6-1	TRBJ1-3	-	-	TGTGCCATCCAGGGGCTGGGCTCTGGAAACACCATATATTTT	CAIQGLGSGNTIYF
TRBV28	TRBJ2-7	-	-	TGTGCCAGCAGTTTCGCCAGGGAACACGAGCAGTACTTC	CASSFAREHEQYF
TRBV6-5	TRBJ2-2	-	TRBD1	TGTGCCAGCAGAGAACAGGGGCCGAACACCGGGGAGCTGTTTTTT	CASREQGPNTGELFF
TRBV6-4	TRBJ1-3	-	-	TGTGCCAGCAGTGAGGGGGGGCAGGTCGATTTT	CASSEGGQVDF
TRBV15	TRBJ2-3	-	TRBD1	TGTGCCACCAGCAGCCGGACAGGGAGGATCACAGATACGCAGTATTTT	CATSSRTGRITDTQYF
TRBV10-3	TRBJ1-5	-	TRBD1	TGTGCCGCCTCTCTCCCACGACAGGGTTGGGTCCAAAGTCAGCCCCAGCATTTT	CAASLPRQGWVQSQPQHF
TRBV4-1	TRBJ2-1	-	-	TGCGCCAGCAGCCAAGTCGCTCTAGTCTCCTACAATGAGCAGTTCTTC	CASSQVALVSYNEQFF
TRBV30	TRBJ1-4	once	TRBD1	TGTGCCTGGGACAGGGGGCTTGGTGAAAAACTGTTTTTT	CAWDRGLGEKLFF
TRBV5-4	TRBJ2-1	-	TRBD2	TGTGCCAGCAGCTTGGGCCTAGCGGACTACAATGAGCAGTTCTTC	CASSLGLADYNEQFF
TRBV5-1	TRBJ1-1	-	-	TGCGCCAGCAGCTGGGCGGGGGGAGCTTCAGGCAACACTGAAGCTTTCTTT	CASSWAGGASGNTEAFF
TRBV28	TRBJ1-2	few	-	TGTGCCAGCAGTTTTCAGGACTATGGCTACACCTTC	CASSFQDYGYTF
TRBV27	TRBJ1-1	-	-	TGTGCCAGCAGTTCACGGGGGGGAATTAACACTGAAGCTTTCTTT	CASSSRGGINTEAFF
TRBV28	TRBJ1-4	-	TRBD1	TGTGCCAGCAGTTTAGGACAGGCACCTAATGAAAAACTGTTTTTT	CASSLGQAPNEKLFF
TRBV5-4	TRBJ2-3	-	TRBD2	TGTGCCAGCAGCTTTCCAGCGGGAGAGGGAACAGATACGCAGTATTTT	CASSFPAGEGTDTQYF
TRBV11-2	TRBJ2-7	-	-	TGTGCCAGCAGCCTCCTGTATTCCTACGAGCAGTACTTC	CASSLLYSYEQYF
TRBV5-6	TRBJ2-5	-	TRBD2	TGTGCCACGGGCAGCGGGGGAGTGACCCAGTACTTC	CATGSGGVTQYF
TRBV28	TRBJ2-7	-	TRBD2	TGTGCCAGCAGTTCAATGCGGGGCGGGAGTTACGAGCAGTACTTC	CASSSMRGGSYEQYF
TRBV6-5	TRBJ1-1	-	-	TGTGCCAGCTACACAGGGTACACTGAAGCTTTCTTT	CASYTGYTEAFF
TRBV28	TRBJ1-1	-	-	TGTGCCAGCAGTTTTGAGGGAATCGGTCGCACTGAAGCTTTCTTT	CASSFEGIGRTEAFF
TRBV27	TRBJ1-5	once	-	TGTGCCAGCAGTTTAGGGACTTCGGGCAATCAGCCCCAGCATTTT	CASSLGTSGNQPQHF
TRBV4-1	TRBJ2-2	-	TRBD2	TGCGCCAGCAGCCGTGGGCGGGGACTAGCGCCAACCGGGGAGCTGTTTTTT	CASSRGRGLAPTGELFF